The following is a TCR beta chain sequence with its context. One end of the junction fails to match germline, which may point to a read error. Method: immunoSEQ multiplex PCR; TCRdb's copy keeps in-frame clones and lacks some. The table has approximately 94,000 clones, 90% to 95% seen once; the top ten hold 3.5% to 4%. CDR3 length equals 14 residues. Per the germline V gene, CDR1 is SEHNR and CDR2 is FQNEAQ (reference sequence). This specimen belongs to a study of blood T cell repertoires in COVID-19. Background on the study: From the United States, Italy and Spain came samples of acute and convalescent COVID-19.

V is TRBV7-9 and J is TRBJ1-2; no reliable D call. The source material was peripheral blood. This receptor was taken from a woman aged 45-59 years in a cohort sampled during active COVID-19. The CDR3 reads CASSFRLRDYGYTF. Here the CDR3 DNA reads TGTGCCAGCAGCTTTCGCCTTCGAGACTACGGCTACACCTTC.